A selection of T cell receptor beta chains follows, all from one sample in a study of neoadjuvant nivolumab and ipilimumab in lung cancer. Repertoires were generated with immunoSEQ multiplex PCR, while TCRdb's copy carries only in-frame clones and drops some. The table has around 8,100 clones, about four fifths seen once; the top ten hold less than 8.5%. Sequences were derived from adjacent normal lung tissue, sampled after neoadjuvant nivolumab, alone or with ipilimumab, at or shortly before surgery. Receptors were obtained from an adult with non-small cell lung cancer. Each CDR3 is given with its conserved first and last residue. Fields, in order: D gene, V gene, J gene, clone size, CDR3 protein, CDR3 DNA. D genes are given only for firm matches. Expanded clones are given a class, and other clones once, few, many or no size at all.

D gene: NA
V gene: TRBV6-6
J gene: TRBJ1-6
clone size: NA
CDR3 protein: CASEAGNSPLHF
CDR3 DNA: TGTGCCAGCGAGGCGGGTAATTCACCCCTCCACTTT

D gene: NA
V gene: TRBV30
J gene: TRBJ2-7
clone size: NA
CDR3 protein: CAWESSYEQYF
CDR3 DNA: TGTGCCTGGGAGAGCTCCTACGAGCAGTACTTC

D gene: NA
V gene: TRBV4-1
J gene: TRBJ2-6
clone size: NA
CDR3 protein: CASSQESKSGLHSGANVLTF
CDR3 DNA: TGCGCCAGCAGCCAAGAAAGTAAGTCAGGGCTCCACTCTGGGGCCAACGTCCTGACTTTC

D gene: NA
V gene: TRBV6-4
J gene: TRBJ1-5
clone size: NA
CDR3 protein: CASSDGTNQPQHF
CDR3 DNA: TGTGCCAGCAGTGACGGGACAAATCAGCCCCAGCATTTT

D gene: TRBD2
V gene: TRBV7-9
J gene: TRBJ2-1
clone size: NA
CDR3 protein: CASSYTPGLADYNEQFF
CDR3 DNA: TGTGCCAGCAGCTACACCCCTGGACTAGCGGACTACAATGAGCAGTTCTTC

D gene: TRBD2
V gene: TRBV2
J gene: TRBJ2-3
clone size: NA
CDR3 protein: CASSDLTSGGTDTQYF
CDR3 DNA: TGTGCCAGCAGTGACCTAACTAGCGGGGGCACAGATACGCAGTATTTT

D gene: TRBD2
V gene: TRBV5-1
J gene: TRBJ2-5
clone size: NA
CDR3 protein: CASSLGGSTSGGLQETQYF
CDR3 DNA: TGCGCCAGCAGCTTGGGGGGCTCCACTAGCGGGGGACTCCAAGAGACCCAGTACTTC

D gene: TRBD2
V gene: TRBV10-1
J gene: TRBJ2-7
clone size: NA
CDR3 protein: CASSPGSGGYEQYF
CDR3 DNA: TGCGCCAGCAGCCCCGGGAGCGGGGGCTACGAGCAGTACTTC

D gene: NA
V gene: TRBV30
J gene: TRBJ2-6
clone size: NA
CDR3 protein: CAWSKGGGANVLTF
CDR3 DNA: TGTGCCTGGAGTAAAGGAGGTGGGGCCAACGTCCTGACTTTC

D gene: NA
V gene: TRBV6-1
J gene: TRBJ1-1
clone size: NA
CDR3 protein: CASTERGLAFF
CDR3 DNA: TGTGCCAGCACCGAAAGGGGTTTGGCTTTCTTT

D gene: NA
V gene: TRBV4-1
J gene: TRBJ1-4
clone size: NA
CDR3 protein: CASSLLGPNEKLFF
CDR3 DNA: TGCGCCAGCAGCCTCCTGGGGCCAAATGAAAAACTGTTTTTT

D gene: TRBD2
V gene: TRBV30
J gene: TRBJ2-5
clone size: NA
CDR3 protein: CAWSLASGYQETQYF
CDR3 DNA: TGTGCCTGGAGTTTGGCTAGCGGGTATCAAGAGACCCAGTACTTC

D gene: NA
V gene: TRBV27
J gene: TRBJ1-1
clone size: NA
CDR3 protein: CASREDRFAEAFF
CDR3 DNA: TGTGCCAGCAGGGAAGACAGGTTCGCTGAAGCTTTCTTT

D gene: NA
V gene: TRBV4-3
J gene: TRBJ1-3
clone size: NA
CDR3 protein: CASSQDPEGSSGNTIYF
CDR3 DNA: TGCGCCAGCAGCCAAGATCCCGAAGGCTCCTCTGGAAACACCATATATTTT

D gene: TRBD1
V gene: TRBV5-4
J gene: TRBJ2-3
clone size: few
CDR3 protein: CASTRTGGRIDTQYF
CDR3 DNA: TGTGCCAGCACCCGGACAGGGGGTAGGATAGATACGCAGTATTTT